The 30 T cell receptor beta chains presented below share a single source sample, sequenced in a study of chemoradiotherapy in HPV16-positive cancers. Using immunoSEQ multiplex PCR, the repertoire was profiled, and TCRdb retains in-frame clones only, with some absent. The sample holds 20,000 to 25,000 clones, about 86% seen once. The sequencing here drew on blood, taken from a patient who underwent chemoradiotherapy. These receptor sequences come from a human donor with HPV-associated anogenital cancer.

This clone occurred a few times. The chain combines TRBV11-2 with TRBJ1-1; possible D gene TRBD1, 6 bases. Trimming took 4 bases from V and 1 from J, leaving 10 bases between them. The CDR3 runs 14 residues. Per the germline V gene, CDR1 is SGHAT and CDR2 is FQNNGV. CDR3 in amino acids: CASSSRQENTEAFF. CDR3 DNA sequence: TGTGCCAGCAGCTCTCGACAGGAGAACACTGAAGCTTTCTTT.

The chain recombines TRBV2 with TRBJ2-1, with D unclear. V was pared by 5 bases and J by 0 bases, with 11 bases between. CDR1 is SNHLY and CDR2 is FYNNEI in the germline V gene. CDR3 length equals 15 residues. CDR3 sequence: CASSFQSSSYNEQFF. The CDR3 region has the DNA TGTGCCAGCAGTTTTCAGTCTAGCTCCTACAATGAGCAGTTCTTC.

The chain is built from TRBV12-5 and TRBJ2-3; D might be TRBD2 (6 bases). V was clipped by 2 bases and J by 0 bases, with 12 bases between them. Germline V gene sequence: CDR1 LGHNT, CDR2 FRNRAP. This CDR3 is built from 16 residues. The CDR3 here is CASGLSGGRSTDTQYF. DNA for the CDR3: TGTGCTAGTGGTTTGTCCGGGGGAAGGAGCACAGATACGCAGTATTTT.

As regards this clone: Other DNA sequences in this specimen translate into the identical CDR3. This chain uses TRBV7-8 with TRBJ1-1; D possibly corresponds to TRBD1 (5 bases). The germline CDR1 and CDR2 sequences are SGHVS and FQNEAQ. Trimming removed 1 base at V and 3 bases at J, with 6 bases between. The CDR3 loop spans 13 amino acids. CDR3 residues: CASSLGGDTEAFF. The CDR3 nucleotides read TGTGCCAGCAGCTTAGGAGGGGACACTGAAGCTTTCTTT.

The chain recombines TRBV6-5 with TRBJ2-2; no definite D call. The CDR3 consists of 15 residues. Trimming stripped 2 bases from V and 0 bases from J, with 7 bases between. Germline CDR1 reads MNHEY; CDR2 reads SVGAGI. The CDR3 DNA follows: TGTGCCAGCAGTTACGAGGCCACGAACACCGGGGAGCTGTTTTTT. It codes for CASSYEATNTGELFF.

The rearrangement links TRBV6-5 to TRBJ1-6; TRBD1 is a possible D gene (6 bases). The CDR3 is 14 amino acids. The germline gives CDR1 MNHEY, CDR2 SVGAGI. Trimming shortened V by 8 bases and J by 9 bases, and 17 bases separated the two germline ends. The CDR3 loop reads CASERTGRGSPLHF. The CDR3 DNA follows: TGTGCCAGCGAGCGTACGGGCAGGGGTTCACCCCTCCACTTT.

This clone was seen a handful of times. The rearrangement links TRBV7-8 to TRBJ2-2; unclear D gene. The germline V and J ends were trimmed by 1 base and 4 bases, with 13 bases remaining between them. Germline assignment: CDR1 SGHVS and CDR2 FQNEAQ. The CDR3 contains 16 residues. The CDR3 coding sequence is TGTGCCAGCAGCTTAGATGAGCTTCTAAGCACCGGGGAGCTGTTTTTT. It encodes CASSLDELLSTGELFF.

The chain links TRBV9 to TRBJ1-5; 10 nucleotides line up with TRBD1. V shed 0 bases, J shed 5 bases, and the junction held 2 bases outside the gene matches. Looked up from germline, CDR1 is SGDLS and CDR2 is YYNGEE. This CDR3 is 15 amino acids long. The CDR3 coding sequence is TGTGCCAGCAGCGTAGGACAGGGGGCCGATCAGCCCCAGCATTTT. Residues: CASSVGQGADQPQHF.

V and J are TRBV18 and TRBJ2-6; 9 bases line up with TRBD1. V lost 3 bases and J lost 3; bases outside the gene matches: 9. The CDR3 is 18 amino acids. Germline V gene lookup returns CDR1 KGHSH and CDR2 LQKENI. The CDR3: CASSPRRTGDSGANVLTF. The CDR3 nucleotides read TGTGCCAGCTCACCGAGGAGGACAGGGGACAGTGGGGCCAACGTCCTGACTTTC.

This clone is termed large. This chain links TRBV6-1 with TRBJ2-7, with TRBD1 matching 10 bases. J lost 6 bases, V lost 0 bases, and 5 bases had no gene match. The germline V gene has CDR1 MNHNS and CDR2 SASEGT. The CDR3 runs to 15 residues. The CDR3 spells CASSEAGTGASEQYF. The DNA for the CDR3 is TGTGCCAGCAGTGAAGCGGGGACAGGGGCTAGCGAGCAGTACTTC.

The chain uses TRBV9 and TRBJ2-2; D gene uncertain. The V and J ends lost 3 bases and 7 bases respectively, with 4 bases between them. Germline V gene lookup returns CDR1 SGDLS and CDR2 YYNGEE. The CDR3 totals 11 residues. CDR3 sequence: CASSEDGELFF. CDR3 DNA: TGTGCCAGCAGCGAAGACGGGGAGCTGTTTTTT.

In its sample, this clone was seen a few times. This chain connects TRBV4-1 to TRBJ2-1; D gene uncertain. Germline assignment: CDR1 MGHRA and CDR2 YSYEKL. This CDR3 has 13 residues. Trimming pared 3 bases from V and 12 bases from J, leaving 15 bases between. CDR3 nucleotide sequence: TGCGCCAGCAGCCACGTGGGCCCGTTGGGGCAGTTCTTC. Translation gives CASSHVGPLGQFF.

This clone appeared once. The gene calls are TRBV5-4 and TRBJ1-1, with D unresolved. In germline, CDR1 is SGHNT, CDR2 YYREEE (reference sequence). The germline V and J ends were trimmed by 0 bases and 3 bases, with 6 bases remaining between them. The CDR3 runs 13 residues. CDR3 bases: TGTGCCAGCAGCTTGGAGAGGTACACTGAAGCTTTCTTT. Its translation: CASSLERYTEAFF.

The V call is TRBV7-9, the J call TRBJ2-3; no reliable D call. Germline V CDR1 and CDR2: SEHNR, FQNEAQ (reference sequence). The CDR3 length is 16 residues. V was trimmed by 3 bases and J by 0 bases, leaving 13 bases between them. The CDR3, as DNA: TGTGCCAGCAGCTTCCCCCTGGGTTCTAGCACAGATACGCAGTATTTT. Translated: CASSFPLGSSTDTQYF.

The chain has TRBV9 and TRBJ2-7; 7 bases match TRBD2. This CDR3 is 16 amino acids long. The junction had 10 bases not matched to a gene; V was cut back by 0 bases and J by 4 bases. Germline CDR1 is SGDLS and CDR2 is YYNGEE. Written as DNA, the CDR3 is TGTGCCAGCAGCGTAGGGGCGGGAGTAAAGATGTACGAGCAGTACTTC. This gives the protein CASSVGAGVKMYEQYF.

The chain carries TRBV11-2 and TRBJ2-5, with unresolved D. CDR3 length equals 15 residues. Germline loops: CDR1 SGHAT, CDR2 FQNNGV. V was cut by 0 bases and J by 3 bases, with 11 bases left in between. The DNA for the CDR3 is TGTGCCAGCAGCTTAGATGGGCCAGTAGAAGAGACCCAGTACTTC. It is translated as CASSLDGPVEETQYF.

The rearrangement uses TRBV5-1 and TRBJ1-1, with 11 bases fitting TRBD1. This CDR3 contains 15 residues. In germline, CDR1 is SGHRS, CDR2 YFSETQ. V trimming: 3 bases; J trimming: 4 bases; junction bases outside the gene matches: 5. The CDR3 DNA follows: TGCGCCAGCAGCTCGGGGACAGGGGGTATCACTGAAGCTTTCTTT. Amino acids: CASSSGTGGITEAFF.

This sequence joins TRBV7-3 and TRBJ2-3; D call uncertain. CDR3 size: 13 residues. Germline V CDR1 and CDR2: SGHTA, FQGTGA. The V end lost 5 bases, the J end lost 2 bases, and 8 bases lay between the germline ends. This CDR3 reads CASSPSYTDTQYF. DNA of the CDR3: TGTGCCAGCAGCCCCTCTTACACAGATACGCAGTATTTT.

This clone was found once. This sequence joins TRBV29-1 and TRBJ2-5; D not certain. Germline CDR1 and CDR2: SQVTM and ANQGSEA. The CDR3 loop spans 14 amino acids. The V and J ends lost 4 bases and 4 bases respectively, with 16 bases between them. The CDR3 coding sequence is TGCAGCGTTGTAAGGCCTGGGCTGGGAGAGACCCAGTACTTC. This gives the protein CSVVRPGLGETQYF.

Here the CDR3 DNA reads TGCGCCAGCAGCTTGGATCCGGGGACAACCTATAATTCACCCCTCCACTTT. The encoded protein is CASSLDPGTTYNSPLHF. The chain links TRBV5-1 to TRBJ1-6, with TRBD1 as a possible D gene (6 bases). Trimming left V 0 bases short and J 2 bases short, with 12 bases between. The CDR3 runs 17 residues. CDR1 is SGHRS and CDR2 is YFSETQ in the germline V gene.

There are a few counts of this clone. This rearrangement joins TRBV4-3 to TRBJ2-1; D may be TRBD2 (5 bases). The V gene lost 0 bases and the J gene lost 9 bases, with 15 bases spanning the gap. The germline gives CDR1 LGHNA, CDR2 YSLEER. The CDR3 is made up of 15 amino acids. The CDR3 bases are TGCGCCAGCAGCCAAGATGCTGGGAGCTCCGGTGAGCAGTTCTTC. Encoded protein: CASSQDAGSSGEQFF.

This clone has a single count. CDR3 nucleotide sequence: TGTGCCAGCAGTGTGGGACAGGCAAGCAATCAGCCCCAGCATTTT. This codes for CASSVGQASNQPQHF. The V call is TRBV6-1, the J call TRBJ1-5, with TRBD1 matching 8 bases. V lost 4 bases to trimming and J lost 1 base; unmatched junction nucleotides: 3. CDR1 and CDR2 (germline): MNHNS, SASEGT. The CDR3 contains 15 residues.

V and J are TRBV4-3 and TRBJ2-7; 9 nucleotides agree with TRBD1. The CDR3 is 17 amino acids. V shed 0 bases, J shed 0 bases, and the junction held 6 bases outside the gene matches. Per germline, CDR1 LGHNA and CDR2 YSLEER. CDR3 residues: CASSQDLDRGISYEQYF. CDR3 DNA sequence: TGCGCCAGCAGCCAAGATTTGGACAGGGGTATCTCCTACGAGCAGTACTTC.

The V call is TRBV4-3, the J call TRBJ2-4; tentative D call: TRBD1 (6 bases). The CDR3 loop spans 17 amino acids. Between the trimmed V and J ends, which lost 0 bases and 1 base, there was a span of 13 bases. Germline V gives CDR1 LGHNA, CDR2 YSLEER. CDR3 region: CASSQDYRALAKNIQYF. CDR3 coding DNA: TGCGCCAGCAGCCAAGACTACAGGGCCCTGGCCAAAAACATTCAGTACTTC.

This clone was detected only a few times. V is TRBV7-8 and J is TRBJ2-3; 8 bases map to TRBD1. CDR3 length: 20 residues. V shed 0 bases, J shed 3 bases, and the junction held 17 bases outside the gene matches. The germline V gene encodes CDR1 SGHVS and CDR2 FQNEAQ. The CDR3 sequence: CASSLAQLFVQDRETDTQYF. The CDR3 DNA follows: TGTGCCAGCAGCTTAGCGCAGCTGTTCGTACAGGACAGGGAGACAGATACGCAGTATTTT.

This chain uses TRBV25-1 with TRBJ2-1; tentatively, D is TRBD2 (5 bases). Germline assignment: CDR1 MGHDK and CDR2 SYGVNS. The CDR3 has 12 residues. V was trimmed by 5 bases and J by 9 bases, leaving 11 bases between them. The CDR3 coding sequence is TGTGCCAGCAGTAGGGAGCTCGGTGAGCAGTTCTTC. Encoded protein: CASSRELGEQFF.

The chain joins TRBV6-1 to TRBJ2-7; tentative D call: TRBD2 (6 bases). The CDR3 totals 13 residues. Trimming pared 7 bases from V and 13 bases from J, leaving 23 bases between. Germline lookup yields CDR1 MNHNS and CDR2 SASEGT. Here the CDR3 reads CASTRDSSAYRYF. The CDR3 nucleotides read TGTGCCAGCACACGGGACTCTTCAGCATATAGATACTTC.

This clone was seen a single time. The chain combines TRBV13 with TRBJ1-2, with D unresolved. Germline assignment: CDR1 PRHDT and CDR2 FYEKMQ (reference sequence). This CDR3 has 13 residues. V was clipped by 6 bases and J by 10 bases, with 18 bases between them. The CDR3 sequence: CASRSLSGLAYTF. The CDR3 region has the DNA TGTGCCAGCAGGTCCCTTAGTGGGCTTGCCTACACCTTC.

The V call is TRBV29-1, the J call TRBJ1-2; tentative D call: TRBD1 (6 bases). This CDR3 comprises 12 residues. Germline V gene sequence: CDR1 SQVTM, CDR2 ANQGSEA. Trimming stripped 4 bases from V and 4 bases from J, with 10 bases between. CDR3 residues: CSVAGGSYGYTF. CDR3 nucleotide sequence: TGCAGCGTTGCTGGGGGCAGCTATGGCTACACCTTC.

The genes are TRBV9 and TRBJ1-1, with a possible D match to TRBD1 (5 bases). The CDR3 spans 15 residues. The germline V gene has CDR1 SGDLS and CDR2 YYNGEE. V lost 4 bases and J lost 1, with 14 bases in between. In DNA form, the CDR3 reads TGTGCCAGCAGCAAATGGGGGGATGGGAACACTGAAGCTTTCTTT. This translates into CASSKWGDGNTEAFF.